The rows below give T cell receptor beta chains drawn from one sample of a study of regulatory T cells in long-lasting Graves disease. From the multiplex PCR reads, TCRdb called clonotypes with MiXCR, one entry per CDR3 protein. The repertoire holds more than 450,000 distinct CDR3 sequences, with approximately 12% as singletons. The sample was also reused in another study, on T cells in Graves' hyperthyroidism and ophthalmopathy.

Sequencing was performed on peripheral blood mononuclear cells (PBMCs), taken at new diagnosis, from a patient treated with antithyroid drugs. The receptor source for this set is a woman aged 25-40 years with Graves disease. Both conserved end residues are part of each CDR3. A D gene is named only where the DNA matches it firmly. Expanded clones are given a class, and other clones once, few, many or no size at all.

TRBD2	-	TRBJ2-3	TRBV4-1	CASSPQRDRSDTQYF	TGCGCCAGCAGCCCGCAGCGGGACCGTTCGGATACGCAGTATTTT
TRBD2	-	TRBJ2-1	TRBV9	CASSARLAGGNEQFF	TGTGCCAGCAGCGCCCGACTAGCGGGGGGGAATGAGCAGTTCTTC
-	many	TRBJ2-1	TRBV11-2	CASSSQRNEQFF	TGTGCCAGCAGCTCCCAGCGTAATGAGCAGTTCTTC
TRBD2	-	TRBJ2-5	TRBV13	CASRFLAGEETQYF	TGTGCCAGCAGGTTTCTAGCGGGAGAAGAGACCCAGTACTTC
-	many	TRBJ2-5	TRBV3-1	CASSQEALYQETQYF	TGTGCCAGCAGCCAAGAGGCCTTGTACCAAGAGACCCAGTACTTC
-	many	TRBJ1-1	TRBV12-3/TRBV12-4	CASKVRGERAFF	TGTGCCAGCAAGGTCCGGGGGGAAAGGGCTTTCTTT
-	many	TRBJ2-1	TRBV28	CASSGVGGGDEQFF	TGTGCCAGCAGTGGCGTTGGTGGGGGAGATGAGCAGTTCTTC
-	many	TRBJ1-1	TRBV28	CASSLNRVGNTEAFF	TGTGCCAGCAGTTTGAACAGGGTGGGGAACACTGAAGCTTTCTTT
TRBD1	many	TRBJ2-7	TRBV14	CASSRGRVSYEQYF	TGTGCCAGCTCCAGGGGGCGCGTAAGCTACGAGCAGTACTTC
-	many	TRBJ1-1	TRBV10-3	CAISERDTEAFF	TGTGCCATCAGTGAGAGGGACACTGAAGCTTTCTTT
-	-	TRBJ2-7	TRBV9	CASSVNNSYEQYF	TGTGCCAGCAGCGTAAACAACTCCTACGAGCAGTACTTC
TRBD2	many	TRBJ2-1	TRBV30	CAWIAGGPENEQFF	TGTGCCTGGATAGCGGGAGGGCCGGAAAATGAGCAGTTCTTC
-	once	TRBJ1-5	TRBV19	CASSIEGPVNQPQHF	TGTGCCAGTAGTATCGAGGGGCCGGTCAATCAGCCCCAGCATTTT
TRBD2	many	TRBJ2-7	TRBV2	CASARGLAGDPTFLEEQYF	TGTGCCAGCGCCCGAGGTCTAGCGGGAGACCCGACGTTTCTCGAGGAGCAGTACTTC
-	-	TRBJ1-5	TRBV7-2	CASRSGGPVNQPQHF	TGTGCCAGCAGATCCGGGGGACCGGTGAATCAGCCCCAGCATTTT
-	many	TRBJ2-1	TRBV4-3	CASSLSYYSSYNEQFF	TGCGCCAGCAGCCTCTCCTACTATAGCTCCTACAATGAGCAGTTCTTC
-	-	TRBJ2-1	TRBV19	CASSISYGIYTEGFF	TGTGCCAGTAGTATTTCATACGGCATTTATACAGAGGGGTTCTTC
-	many	TRBJ2-7	TRBV10-3	CAISENGGVGGEQYF	TGTGCCATCAGTGAGAATGGAGGGGTAGGGGGCGAGCAGTACTTC
TRBD2	-	TRBJ2-1	TRBV9	CASSAIGGSSDEQFF	TGTGCCAGCAGCGCGATCGGCGGGAGTTCCGATGAGCAGTTCTTC
-	-	TRBJ2-6	TRBV19	CASSPVPWTDDGSGANVLTF	TGTGCCAGTAGTCCGGTCCCTTGGACGGATGATGGCTCTGGGGCCAACGTCCTGACTTTC
TRBD1	few	TRBJ1-3	TRBV18	CASSPPGQASSGSTIYF	TGTGCCAGCTCACCACCCGGACAGGCAAGCTCTGGAAGCACCATATATTTT
-	many	TRBJ2-3	TRBV11-3	CASSLGDFDGDTQYF	TGTGCCAGCAGCTTAGGGGACTTTGACGGAGATACGCAGTATTTT
-	many	TRBJ2-3	TRBV27	CASSLNVGDTQYF	TGTGCCAGCAGTTTAAATGTAGGGGATACGCAGTATTTT
TRBD2	few	TRBJ2-3	TRBV20-1	CSVSGRADTQYF	TGCAGTGTTAGCGGGAGGGCAGATACGCAGTATTTT
-	many	TRBJ1-5	TRBV19	CASSMRGKGSNQPQHF	TGTGCCAGTAGTATGAGGGGAAAGGGGAGCAATCAGCCCCAGCATTTT
-	-	TRBJ1-1	TRBV19	CASSNRNLGESEAFF	TGTGCCAGTAGTAATCGTAATCTCGGGGAGTCTGAAGCTTTCTTT
TRBD2	-	TRBJ2-1	TRBV20-1	CLGHDSGLAGPNEQFF	TGCCTCGGCCACGACTCCGGACTAGCGGGACCCAATGAGCAGTTCTTC
-	once	TRBJ1-2	TRBV11-3	CASSGGYYGYTF	TGTGCCAGCAGCGGGGGTTATTATGGCTACACCTTC
TRBD1	-	TRBJ2-3	TRBV7-6	CASSLQGVGTDTQYF	TGTGCCAGCAGCTTACAGGGGGTAGGCACAGATACGCAGTATTTT
-	-	TRBJ2-7	TRBV9	CASSKDSSDYEQYF	TGTGCCAGTTCCAAAGACAGCTCGGACTACGAGCAGTACTTC
-	many	TRBJ1-4	TRBV2	CATVSRPTNEKLFF	TGTGCCACCGTCTCCAGGCCCACTAATGAAAAACTGTTTTTT
-	many	TRBJ1-5	TRBV30	CAWSLGSNQPQHF	TGTGCCTGGAGTTTAGGGAGCAATCAGCCCCAGCATTTT
TRBD2	few	TRBJ2-1	TRBV27	CASSPTLAGGPGHQFF	TGTGCCAGCAGTCCAACGTTAGCGGGAGGGCCAGGTCATCAGTTCTTC
TRBD2	-	TRBJ2-7	TRBV14	CASSPLSGRGYEQYF	TGTGCCAGCAGCCCGTTAAGCGGGAGAGGGTACGAGCAGTACTTC
TRBD1	-	TRBJ2-1	TRBV20-1	CSAYTGTGRSYNEQFF	TGCAGTGCTTATACCGGGACAGGGCGCTCCTACAATGAGCAGTTCTTC
TRBD1	few	TRBJ1-5	TRBV27	CASSLWGGRGPSNQPQHF	TGTGCCAGCAGTTTATGGGGGGGCAGGGGGCCGAGCAATCAGCCCCAGCATTTT
-	many	TRBJ1-4	TRBV3-1	CASSQDLGVAELFF	TGTGCCAGCAGCCAAGATCTTGGGGTGGCGGAACTGTTTTTT
-	few	TRBJ1-2	TRBV9	CASSVEAGGRYGYTF	TGTGCCAGCAGCGTAGAAGCGGGGGGCCGGTATGGCTACACCTTC
-	many	TRBJ1-1	TRBV11-2	CASSLGRFYTEAFF	TGTGCCAGCAGCCTTGGGAGATTTTACACTGAAGCTTTCTTT